This TCR beta chain was recorded in a study of blood T cell repertoires in COVID-19. Study summary: The study drew acute and convalescent COVID-19 samples from the United States, Italy and Spain. PBMCs, B-cell-depleted T cells, or T cells were the source of the cDNA or gDNA that made up the material.

Original analysis: Nucleated cell number was recorded as an estimate derived from reference gene primer amplification. Clones were read by immunoSEQ multiplex PCR, and TCRdb kept only the in-frame ones, dropping some. Clone size and the V and J calls come from that table; the DNA yielded D and trimming. The table has roughly 300,000 clones, around 88% seen once. V was shortened by 5 bases and J by 6 bases, with 16 bases between the two germline ends. Germline V gene sequence: CDR1 MNHEY, CDR2 SMNVEV (reference sequence). The CDR3 is 14 amino acids. The source material was peripheral blood. The chain couples TRBV27 to TRBJ1-1, with TRBD1 as a possible D gene (6 bases). This clonotype was sampled from a woman aged 50 to 60 with acute or convalescent COVID-19. In DNA, the CDR3 is TGTGCCAGCAGTCCCTCTGGGGGGGGCGCTGAAGCTTTCTTT. Protein product: CASSPSGGGAEAFF.